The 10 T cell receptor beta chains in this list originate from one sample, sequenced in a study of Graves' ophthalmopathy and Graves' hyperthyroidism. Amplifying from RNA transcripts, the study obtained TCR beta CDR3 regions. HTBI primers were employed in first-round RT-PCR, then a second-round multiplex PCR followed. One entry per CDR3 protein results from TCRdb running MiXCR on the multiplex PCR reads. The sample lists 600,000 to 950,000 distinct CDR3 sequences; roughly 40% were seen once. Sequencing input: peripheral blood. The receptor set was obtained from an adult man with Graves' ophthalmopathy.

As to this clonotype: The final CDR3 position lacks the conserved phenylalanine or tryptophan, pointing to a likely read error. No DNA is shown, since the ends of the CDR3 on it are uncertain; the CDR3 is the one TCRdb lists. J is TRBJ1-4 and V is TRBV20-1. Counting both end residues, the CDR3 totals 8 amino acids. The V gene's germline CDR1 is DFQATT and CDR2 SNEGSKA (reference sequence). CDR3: CSARDLAS.

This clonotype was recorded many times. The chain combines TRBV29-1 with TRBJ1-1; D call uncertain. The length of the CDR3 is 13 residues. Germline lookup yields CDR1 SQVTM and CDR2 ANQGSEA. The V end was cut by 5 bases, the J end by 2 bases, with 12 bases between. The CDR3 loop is CSVPYSYNTEAFF. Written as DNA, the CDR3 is TGCAGCGTTCCTTACTCCTACAACACTGAAGCTTTCTTT.

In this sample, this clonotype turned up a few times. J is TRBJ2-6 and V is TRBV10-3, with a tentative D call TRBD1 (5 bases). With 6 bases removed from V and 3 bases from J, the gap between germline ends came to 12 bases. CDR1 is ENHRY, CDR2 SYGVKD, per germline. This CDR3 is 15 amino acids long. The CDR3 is CAISSARDGANVLTF. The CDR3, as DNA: TGTGCCATCAGCTCAGCCAGGGATGGGGCCAACGTCCTGACTTTC.

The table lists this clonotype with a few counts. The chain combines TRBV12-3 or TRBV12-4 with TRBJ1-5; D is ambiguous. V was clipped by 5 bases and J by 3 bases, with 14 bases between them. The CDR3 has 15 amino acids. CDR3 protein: CASSRSGRNNQPQHF. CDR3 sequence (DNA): TGTGCCAGCAGTCGTTCGGGTCGGAACAATCAGCCCCAGCATTTT.

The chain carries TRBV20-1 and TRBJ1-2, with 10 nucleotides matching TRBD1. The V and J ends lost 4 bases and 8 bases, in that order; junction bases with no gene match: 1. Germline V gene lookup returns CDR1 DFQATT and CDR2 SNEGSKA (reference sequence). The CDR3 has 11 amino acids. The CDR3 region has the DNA TGCAGTGCTATGGGACAGGGGGGCTACACCTTC. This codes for CSAMGQGGYTF.

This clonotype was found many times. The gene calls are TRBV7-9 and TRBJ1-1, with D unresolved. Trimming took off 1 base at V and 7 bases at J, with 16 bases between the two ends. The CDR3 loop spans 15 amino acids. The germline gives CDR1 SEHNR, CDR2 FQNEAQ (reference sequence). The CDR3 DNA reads TGTGCCAGCAGCTTAGAAATTGGGCAGGTCCATGAAGCTTTCTTT. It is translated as CASSLEIGQVHEAFF.

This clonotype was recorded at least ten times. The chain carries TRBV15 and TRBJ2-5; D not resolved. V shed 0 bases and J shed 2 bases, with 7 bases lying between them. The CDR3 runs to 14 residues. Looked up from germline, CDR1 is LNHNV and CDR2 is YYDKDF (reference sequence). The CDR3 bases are TGTGCCACCAGCAGAGATCGAATGCAAGAGACCCAGTACTTC. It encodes CATSRDRMQETQYF.

The CDR3 nucleotides are TGTGTGGGTCGGACAGGGGAATATGGCTACACCTTC. It yields the protein CVGRTGEYGYTF. The V call is TRBV19, the J call TRBJ1-2; 9 bases line up with TRBD1. The CDR3 has 12 amino acids. Germline V lookup: CDR1 LNHDA, CDR2 SQIVND (reference sequence). The entire variable domain, with the rest obtained from reference TRBV19 and TRBJ1-2, is as follows: DGGITQSPKYLFRKEGQNVTLSCEQNLNHDAMYWYRQDPGQGLRLIYYSQIVNDFQKGDIAEGYSVSREKKESFPLTVTSAQKNPTAFYLCVGRTGEYGYTFGSGTRLTVV.

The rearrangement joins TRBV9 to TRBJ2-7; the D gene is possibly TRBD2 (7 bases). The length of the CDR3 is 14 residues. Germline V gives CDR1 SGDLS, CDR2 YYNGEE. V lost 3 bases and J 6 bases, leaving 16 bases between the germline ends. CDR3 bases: TGTGCCAGCAGCGAAGGTGGGGGGGCCGCCGAGCAGTACTTC. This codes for CASSEGGGAAEQYF.

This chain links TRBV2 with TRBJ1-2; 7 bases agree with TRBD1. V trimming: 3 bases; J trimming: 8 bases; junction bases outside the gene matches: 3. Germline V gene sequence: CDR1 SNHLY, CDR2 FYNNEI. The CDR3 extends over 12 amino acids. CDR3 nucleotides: TGTGCCAGCAGTGAGACAGGGACAGGCTACACCTTC. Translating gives CASSETGTGYTF.